This T cell receptor (beta chain) was retrieved from a study of T cell changes during pregnancy in multiple sclerosis. Method: immunoSEQ multiplex PCR; TCRdb's copy keeps in-frame clones and lacks some. The table lists 40,000 to 50,000 clones, approximately 90% of them singletons. The CDR3 sequence is 14 residues long. V trimming: 2 bases; J trimming: 4 bases; junction bases outside the gene matches: 0. Germline values: CDR1 SGDLS, CDR2 YYNGEE. Sequences were derived from CD4+ T cells from peripheral blood mononuclear cells, sampled in the second trimester of pregnancy. The chain couples TRBV9 to TRBJ1-6; TRBD1 aligns across 7 bases. The TCR comes from a female donor in good health, enrolled as a control in a pregnancy study. CDR3 nucleotide sequence: TGTGCCAGCAGCGTGGACAGGTATAATTCACCCCTCCACTTT. Protein product: CASSVDRYNSPLHF.